A selection of T cell receptor beta chains follows, all from one sample in a study of T cell repertoires in cytomegalovirus infection. Each CDR3 protein gets one entry after TCRdb re-called the reads with MiXCR. The table lists hundreds of thousands of distinct CDR3 sequences, roughly 17% of them singletons. The sample taken for sequencing was PBMCs. The source is a human donor in good health (CMV status not recorded). Some clones in this sample may be carry-over from other donors' samples. Both conserved end residues are part of each CDR3. Each record gives: V gene, D gene, CDR3 length, clone size, J gene, CDR3 DNA, CDR3 protein. The D gene is left open where the match is weak. The size entry is marked missing in some rows and otherwise reads once, few, many or a size class.

v_gene: TRBV6-2/TRBV6-3; d_gene: NA; len: 12; abundance: NA; j_gene: TRBJ1-1; CDR3nt: TGTGCCAGCAGACTTTATGGGGCTGAAGCTTTCTTT; CDR3aa: CASRLYGAEAFF
v_gene: TRBV7-2; d_gene: NA; len: 16; abundance: many; j_gene: TRBJ1-5; CDR3nt: TGTGCCAGCAGCTTCTTCGGGGTCAGGGACAATCAGCCCCAGCATTTT; CDR3aa: CASSFFGVRDNQPQHF
v_gene: TRBV4-1; d_gene: TRBD1; len: 16; abundance: NA; j_gene: TRBJ2-2; CDR3nt: TGCGCCAGCAGCCAAGCTCCGACAGGGTGGGCCGGGGAGCTGTTTTTT; CDR3aa: CASSQAPTGWAGELFF
v_gene: TRBV7-9; d_gene: NA; len: 15; abundance: many; j_gene: TRBJ1-2; CDR3nt: TGTGCCAGCAGCTGGGAATCACAGGGATCATATGGCTACACCTTC; CDR3aa: CASSWESQGSYGYTF
v_gene: TRBV7-6; d_gene: NA; len: 15; abundance: many; j_gene: TRBJ1-1; CDR3nt: TGTGCCAGCAGCTCAACAGGGTGGGCTGACACTGAAGCTTTCTTT; CDR3aa: CASSSTGWADTEAFF
v_gene: TRBV12-3/TRBV12-4; d_gene: NA; len: 12; abundance: many; j_gene: TRBJ1-1; CDR3nt: TGTGCCAGCAGTTTACAGGGGAGTGAAGCTTTCTTT; CDR3aa: CASSLQGSEAFF
v_gene: TRBV5-4; d_gene: NA; len: 14; abundance: few; j_gene: TRBJ2-3; CDR3nt: TGTGCCAGCAGCTTGGGACAGTACACAGATACGCAGTATTTT; CDR3aa: CASSLGQYTDTQYF
v_gene: TRBV7-2; d_gene: TRBD1; len: 17; abundance: many; j_gene: TRBJ2-6; CDR3nt: TGTGCCAGCAGCTCCGGACAGGGCAGGTCTGGGGCCAACGTCCTGACTTTC; CDR3aa: CASSSGQGRSGANVLTF
v_gene: TRBV4-1; d_gene: NA; len: 13; abundance: NA; j_gene: TRBJ1-4; CDR3nt: TGCGCCAGCAGCCAGTTACCTAATGAAAAACTGTTTTTT; CDR3aa: CASSQLPNEKLFF
v_gene: TRBV7-8; d_gene: TRBD1; len: 20; abundance: many; j_gene: TRBJ1-5; CDR3nt: TGTGCCAGCAGCTTGCACCCGGGACAGGGATTTGGGTCTAGCAATCAGCCCCAGCATTTT; CDR3aa: CASSLHPGQGFGSSNQPQHF
v_gene: TRBV7-2; d_gene: TRBD1; len: 14; abundance: many; j_gene: TRBJ1-5; CDR3nt: TGTGCCAGCAGCTTGGAGGGGGCAAATCAGCCCCAGCATTTT; CDR3aa: CASSLEGANQPQHF
v_gene: TRBV4-1; d_gene: TRBD1; len: 14; abundance: NA; j_gene: TRBJ2-1; CDR3nt: TGCGCCAGCAGCCAGACAGGGAATTTCAATGAGCAGTTCTTC; CDR3aa: CASSQTGNFNEQFF
v_gene: TRBV7-9; d_gene: TRBD1; len: 15; abundance: many; j_gene: TRBJ1-5; CDR3nt: TGTGCCAGCAGCCGGGACAGGGGTGGCAATCAGCCCCAGCATTTT; CDR3aa: CASSRDRGGNQPQHF